This TCR beta chain was sequenced for a study of shared clonotypes between healthy human individuals. At the level of the study: Used for every donor were three CD4 naive, three CD4 memory, two CD8 naive and one CD8 memory plate.

Generated by immunoSEQ multiplex PCR, the TCRdb table keeps only in-frame clones and is missing some. The data show approximately 1.5 million clones, with nearly 99% seen just once and about 0.4% held by the top ten. This CDR3 contains 14 residues. Germline-derived CDR1 and CDR2 are SGHRS and YFSETQ. The V gene lost 5 bases and the J gene lost 5 bases, with 16 bases spanning the gap. The J gene is TRBJ2-5, the V gene TRBV5-1, with D maybe TRBD1 (5 bases). Input material: naive CD4+ T cells sorted from blood. Indicated subset: CD45RA+ positively selected. The TCR originated in a man aged 25 to 40 in good health. CDR3 amino acids: CASSDQGSEETQYF. The CDR3 DNA is TGCGCCAGCAGTGACCAGGGAAGTGAGGAGACCCAGTACTTC.